The 29 T cell receptor beta chains listed next were all sequenced from one sample in a study of blood T cell repertoires in COVID-19. Clones were sequenced by immunoSEQ multiplex PCR, and TCRdb holds only the in-frame ones, with some missing. The sample includes approximately 21,000 clones, 80% to 90% seen only once; the top ten take about 20%. Sequencing was carried out using peripheral blood. The receptors come from a man aged 65 to 79 with active COVID-19.

This chain links TRBV29-1 with TRBJ2-5; D perhaps matches TRBD2 (5 bases). The CDR3 contains 13 residues. V lost 4 bases and J lost 4, with 13 bases in between. CDR1 is SQVTM, CDR2 ANQGSEA, per germline. CDR3 in DNA: TGCAGCGTTGGCCGAGGGCCCGGAGAGACCCAGTACTTC. Translating gives CSVGRGPGETQYF. The full variable domain, in which reference TRBV29-1 and TRBJ2-5 provide the parts outside the CDR3, is SAVISQKPSRDICQRGTSLTIQCQVDSQVTMMFWYRQQPGQSLTLIATANQGSEATYESGFVIDKFPISRPNLTFSTLTVSNMSPEDSSIYLCSVGRGPGETQYFGPGTRLLVL.

The chain has TRBV5-1 and TRBJ2-6, with no clear D. Germline loops: CDR1 SGHRS, CDR2 YFSETQ. CDR3 length: 15 residues. Deletions cut 3 bases from V and 4 bases from J, with 11 bases between. CDR3 nucleotide sequence: TGCGCCAGCAGCTCTGGGCCGGTCGGGGCCAACGTCCTGACTTTC. It encodes CASSSGPVGANVLTF.

The gene calls are TRBV28 and TRBJ2-7; D not certain. The CDR3 has 12 amino acids. Trimming removed 5 bases at V and 3 bases at J, with 8 bases between. The germline V gene encodes CDR1 MDHEN and CDR2 SYDVKM. Written as DNA, the CDR3 is TGTGCCAGCAGTCCCTCGTACTACGAGCAGTACTTC. Protein product: CASSPSYYEQYF.

The V and J genes are TRBV29-1 and TRBJ1-3; D remains unclear. This CDR3 is built from 12 residues. The V and J ends lost 6 bases and 2 bases respectively, with 8 bases between them. Germline CDR1 reads SQVTM; CDR2 reads ANQGSEA. CDR3 amino acids: CSVKPPGNTIYF. The CDR3 DNA reads as TGCAGCGTCAAGCCTCCTGGAAACACCATATATTTT.

The chain combines TRBV6-1 with TRBJ2-3; TRBD2 is a possible D gene (6 bases). The CDR3 spans 14 residues. CDR1 and CDR2 (germline): MNHNS, SASEGT. Trimming removed 1 base at V and 2 bases at J, with 7 bases between. The DNA of the CDR3 is TGTGCCAGCAGTGAAGAGCGGGTCACAGATACGCAGTATTTT. Its translation: CASSEERVTDTQYF.

This clone came up once. In DNA form, the CDR3 reads TGTGCCTGGAGTGTCTCAAGACTTAACACCGGGGAGCTGTTTTTT. Protein: CAWSVSRLNTGELFF. This rearrangement joins TRBV30 to TRBJ2-2; no definite D call. V lost 0 bases, J lost 2 bases, and 10 bases lay in between. Germline loops: CDR1 GTSNPN, CDR2 SVGIG (reference sequence). The CDR3 runs to 15 residues.

The V gene is TRBV9, the J gene TRBJ2-5, with 8 nucleotides matching TRBD2. Germline V lookup: CDR1 SGDLS, CDR2 YYNGEE. CDR3 size: 15 residues. J gave up 2 bases and V 2 bases, and 5 bases lay outside the gene matches. The CDR3 DNA reads as TGTGCCAGCAGCGTTGGTAGCGGGGTACAAGAGACCCAGTACTTC. It translates to CASSVGSGVQETQYF.

The chain combines TRBV29-1 with TRBJ2-6; 8 bases line up with TRBD1. The CDR3 extends over 15 amino acids. Germline V gives CDR1 SQVTM, CDR2 ANQGSEA. The ends lost 7 bases at V and 0 bases at J; junction bases unmatched: 5. The CDR3 region is CSAGQGYSGANVLTF. Written as DNA, the CDR3 is TGCAGCGCCGGACAGGGATACTCTGGGGCCAACGTCCTGACTTTC.

The chain carries TRBV11-1 and TRBJ1-1; D remains ambiguous. Trimming took 5 bases from V and 4 from J, leaving 11 bases between them. Germline V gives CDR1 SGHAT, CDR2 FQDESV (reference sequence). This CDR3 spans 13 amino acids. The CDR3 protein is CASSRTYATEAFF. In DNA form, the CDR3 reads TGTGCCAGCAGCCGAACATATGCCACTGAAGCTTTCTTT.

J is TRBJ2-3 and V is TRBV5-1; TRBD2 agrees at 10 bases. CDR3 length equals 18 residues. From germline, CDR1 is SGHRS and CDR2 YFSETQ. V lost 4 bases, J lost 9 bases, and 20 bases stayed unmatched. CDR3 DNA sequence: TGCGCCAGCAGCGTGACCCGGGGAGCGGGAGGGCCTAGAAGCACGCAGTATTTT. Translated: CASSVTRGAGGPRSTQYF.

The rearrangement joins TRBV6-5 to TRBJ1-4; maybe TRBD1 (5 bases). Trimming removed 6 bases at V and 8 bases at J, with 19 bases between. CDR1 is MNHEY and CDR2 is SVGAGI in the germline V gene. CDR3 length: 15 residues. The CDR3: CASSQAIRVGEKLFF. The CDR3, as DNA: TGTGCCAGCAGCCAAGCAATCAGGGTGGGGGAAAAACTGTTTTTT.

This chain links TRBV10-3 with TRBJ2-5; 10 positions agree with TRBD2. CDR1 and CDR2 (germline): ENHRY, SYGVKD. V shed 3 bases, J shed 4 bases, and the junction held 8 bases outside the gene matches. CDR3 length equals 16 residues. The CDR3 region is CAISDYTSGNGETQYF. The DNA for the CDR3 is TGTGCCATCAGTGACTATACTAGCGGGAATGGAGAGACCCAGTACTTC.

The chain is built from TRBV6-5 and TRBJ2-1; 10 positions match TRBD2. The V gene's germline CDR1 is MNHEY and CDR2 SVGAGI. CDR3 length: 15 residues. J gave up 4 bases and V 6 bases, and 6 bases lay outside the gene matches. The CDR3 region has the DNA TGTGCCAGCAGCCTAACTAGCGGGACGTACAATGAGCAGTTCTTC. As protein: CASSLTSGTYNEQFF.

Here the CDR3 DNA reads TGCAGCGTTGGGGTTGCGGATACTGAAGCTTTCTTT. Encoded protein: CSVGVADTEAFF. The V gene is TRBV29-1, the J gene TRBJ1-1; D is ambiguous. Trimming took 4 bases from V and 5 from J, leaving 11 bases between them. The germline gives CDR1 SQVTM, CDR2 ANQGSEA. This CDR3 has 12 residues.

V and J are TRBV19 and TRBJ1-5; TRBD1 might be the D (5 bases). The V end lost 4 bases, the J end lost 7 bases, and 14 bases lay between the germline ends. Per the germline V gene, CDR1 is LNHDA and CDR2 is SQIVND (reference sequence). This CDR3 region has 14 residues. The CDR3 loop reads CASSTKQGVQPQHF. The CDR3 DNA is TGTGCCAGTAGTACCAAGCAGGGCGTCCAGCCCCAGCATTTT.

The V gene is TRBV7-8, the J gene TRBJ1-3, with D uncertain. This CDR3 spans 12 amino acids. Germline CDR1 reads SGHVS; CDR2 reads FQNEAQ. V was cut by 5 bases and J by 1 base, with 3 bases left in between. DNA of the CDR3: TGTGCCAGCAGCCTATCTGGAAACACCATATATTTT. Translated, it gives CASSLSGNTIYF. The whole variable domain, remainder taken from reference TRBV7-8 and TRBJ1-3, is GAGVSQSPRYKVAKRGQDVALRCDPISGHVSLFWYQQALGQGPEFLTYFQNEAQLDKSGLPSDRFFAERPEGSVSTLKIQRTQQEDSAVYLCASSLSGNTIYFGEGSWLTVV.

The V and J genes are TRBV29-1 and TRBJ2-7; 8 bases map to TRBD1. This CDR3 contains 14 residues. V was pared by 8 bases and J by 5 bases, with 14 bases of the junction left unmatched. Germline assignment: CDR1 SQVTM and CDR2 ANQGSEA. In DNA form, the CDR3 reads TGCAGCATTAAACGCGCAGGACAGGGCCACGAGCAGTACTTC. The encoded protein is CSIKRAGQGHEQYF.

The V call is TRBV7-2, the J call TRBJ1-2, with TRBD1 as a possible D gene (5 bases). Germline V gene lookup returns CDR1 SGHTA and CDR2 FQGNSA. The ends were cut back, 2 bases at V and 8 bases at J, with 15 bases in the middle. The CDR3 has 14 residues. The CDR3 coding sequence is TGTGCCAGCAGCTTAACAGGAGAGTTTAGGGGCTACACCTTC. This encodes CASSLTGEFRGYTF.

The chain employs TRBV7-2 and TRBJ2-3; 9 bases match TRBD2. V trimming: 4 bases; J trimming: 0 bases; junction bases outside the gene matches: 8. Germline V gene data show CDR1 as SGHTA and CDR2 as FQGNSA. The CDR3 is 17 residues long. CDR3 in DNA: TGTGCCAGCAGCTCCCAAAAGCGGGGGGATAGCACAGATACGCAGTATTTT. It translates to CASSSQKRGDSTDTQYF.

The genes are TRBV19 and TRBJ1-5; TRBD1 matches at 7 bases. V lost 2 bases and J lost 4; bases outside the gene matches: 2. Germline CDR1 is LNHDA and CDR2 is SQIVND (reference sequence). The CDR3 has 14 residues. The CDR3 is CASSIWDSNQPQHF. The CDR3, as DNA: TGTGCCAGTAGTATATGGGACAGTAATCAGCCCCAGCATTTT.

V gene TRBV2 combines with J gene TRBJ2-5, with 7 bases identical to TRBD2. V dropped 5 bases and J dropped 0; count of bases not matched to a gene: 12. This CDR3 is built from 17 residues. The germline V gene encodes CDR1 SNHLY and CDR2 FYNNEI. The CDR3 nucleotides read TGTGCCAGCAGTACCGACACCATAGCGGGTAACCAAGAGACCCAGTACTTC. Protein product: CASSTDTIAGNQETQYF.

V usage is TRBV19 and J usage is TRBJ1-5, with 8 bases identical to TRBD1. This CDR3 is built from 17 residues. Germline CDR1 and CDR2: LNHDA and SQIVND (reference sequence). V lost 5 bases to trimming and J lost 0 bases; unmatched junction nucleotides: 9. The CDR3, as DNA: TGTGCCAGTAGTCCCCGGACAGGGCGAGATAGCAATCAGCCCCAGCATTTT. It yields the protein CASSPRTGRDSNQPQHF. Based on the CDR3 plus reference TRBV19 and TRBJ1-5, the full variable domain is DGGITQSPKYLFRKEGQNVTLSCEQNLNHDAMYWYRQDPGQGLRLIYYSQIVNDFQKGDIAEGYSVSREKKESFPLTVTSAQKNPTAFYLCASSPRTGRDSNQPQHFGDGTRLSIL.

The V call is TRBV29-1, the J call TRBJ1-2; D perhaps matches TRBD1 (6 bases). Germline V CDR1 and CDR2: SQVTM, ANQGSEA. The CDR3 runs to 15 residues. The germline V and J ends were trimmed by 5 bases and 4 bases, with 20 bases remaining between them. The CDR3 is CSVRPTQGSGYGYTF. The DNA for the CDR3 is TGCAGCGTTCGCCCCACACAGGGTAGTGGCTATGGCTACACCTTC. Full variable domain (missing parts from reference TRBV29-1 and TRBJ1-2): SAVISQKPSRDICQRGTSLTIQCQVDSQVTMMFWYRQQPGQSLTLIATANQGSEATYESGFVIDKFPISRPNLTFSTLTVSNMSPEDSSIYLCSVRPTQGSGYGYTFGSGTRLTVV.

This clone was seen just once. The chain joins TRBV9 to TRBJ1-6; 7 nucleotides align to TRBD1. The junction had 4 bases not matched to a gene; V was cut back by 0 bases and J by 7 bases. This CDR3 comprises 15 residues. Germline V lookup: CDR1 SGDLS, CDR2 YYNGEE. CDR3 sequence reads: CASSVATGANSPLHF. The CDR3 nucleotides are TGTGCCAGCAGCGTAGCTACAGGGGCCAATTCACCCCTCCACTTT. The whole variable domain, filled in from reference TRBV9 and TRBJ1-6, reads DSGVTQTPKHLITATGQRVTLRCSPRSGDLSVYWYQQSLDQGLQFLIQYYNGEERAKGNILERFSAQQFPDLHSELNLSSLELGDSALYFCASSVATGANSPLHFGNGTRLTVT.

The chain joins TRBV5-1 to TRBJ1-4; 9 positions match TRBD1. V lost 2 bases and J lost 4; bases outside the gene matches: 6. The CDR3 totals 16 residues. Germline loops: CDR1 SGHRS, CDR2 YFSETQ. For the CDR3, the DNA is TGCGCCAGCAGCTTCCATAAGGGACAGGGTAATGAAAAACTGTTTTTT. Translated, it gives CASSFHKGQGNEKLFF.

This chain joins TRBV7-9 and TRBJ2-7; TRBD2 agrees at 8 bases. V was pared by 5 bases and J by 4 bases, with 10 bases of the junction left unmatched. Germline V gene lookup returns CDR1 SEHNR and CDR2 FQNEAQ (reference sequence). The CDR3 is 15 amino acids. CDR3 in DNA: TGTGCCAGCAGCAACGGACATGGCGGGGGGTACGAGCAGTACTTC. As protein: CASSNGHGGGYEQYF.

The J gene is TRBJ2-1, the V gene TRBV11-2; D might be TRBD2 (6 bases). V lost 2 bases, J lost 4 bases, and 18 bases lay in between. The CDR3 loop spans 17 amino acids. The germline gives CDR1 SGHAT, CDR2 FQNNGV. CDR3 DNA: TGTGCCAGCAGCTTAAGATCCCTTCGGGGGACTTACAATGAGCAGTTCTTC. Protein product: CASSLRSLRGTYNEQFF.

The chain recombines TRBV12-5 with TRBJ2-5; D is uncertain. Trimming cost V 1 base and J 1 base, with 4 bases left between them. Germline CDR1 reads LGHNT; CDR2 reads FRNRAP. This CDR3 has 13 amino acids. This chain's CDR3 is CASGLAFQETQYF. The CDR3 DNA is TGTGCTAGTGGTTTGGCATTCCAAGAGACCCAGTACTTC.

J is TRBJ2-5 and V is TRBV15; D is unclear. V lost 0 bases to trimming and J lost 4 bases, with 9 bases between them. The V gene's germline CDR1 is LNHNV and CDR2 YYDKDF (reference sequence). The CDR3 sequence is 14 residues long. The CDR3: CATSRDLGIETQYF. The CDR3 coding sequence is TGTGCCACCAGCAGAGATCTAGGCATAGAGACCCAGTACTTC.